The next 8 T cell receptor beta chains were all read from a single sample in a study of T cell responses to AZD1222 COVID-19 vaccine. The repertoire was sequenced with immunoSEQ multiplex PCR; TCRdb's copy has only in-frame clones and lacks some. The table records about 180,000 clones, roughly 88% of them present only once. The specimen was peripheral blood, collected 28 days after the second AZD1222 dose. Source of these receptors: an adult who received the AZD1222 COVID-19 vaccine.

CDR3 residues: CASSFLAGGQYEQYF. CDR3 in DNA: TGTGCCAGCAGTTTTTTAGCGGGGGGGCAGTACGAGCAGTACTTC. The rearrangement uses TRBV27 and TRBJ2-7; TRBD2 matches at 11 bases. The V gene end was trimmed by 3 bases and the J gene end by 4 bases; junction bases not matched to a gene: 5. Germline-derived CDR1 and CDR2 are MNHEY and SMNVEV (reference sequence). This CDR3 has 15 residues.

The chain's CDR3 is CASSLGQANTEAFF. In DNA form, the CDR3 reads TGTGCCAGCAGCTTAGGTCAGGCGAACACTGAAGCTTTCTTT. V is TRBV11-3 and J is TRBJ1-1; D uncertain. V was shortened by 1 base and J by 1 base, with 7 bases between the two germline ends. Per germline, CDR1 SGHNT and CDR2 YENEEA. The CDR3 totals 14 residues. The variable domain in full, completed from reference TRBV11-3 and TRBJ1-1, reads EAGVVQSPRYKIIEKKQPVAFWCNPISGHNTLYWYLQNLGQGPELLIRYENEEAVDDSQLPKDRFSAERLKGVDSTLKIQPAELGDSAVYLCASSLGQANTEAFFGQGTRLTVV.

The rearrangement uses TRBV18 and TRBJ1-1; D not certain. Germline V gene lookup returns CDR1 KGHSH and CDR2 LQKENI. Deletions cut 0 bases from V and 0 bases from J, with 8 bases between. This CDR3 spans 15 amino acids. The CDR3 DNA reads TGTGCCAGCTCACCACCGAACAGACTGAACACTGAAGCTTTCTTT. Protein product: CASSPPNRLNTEAFF. The entire variable domain, with the rest obtained from reference TRBV18 and TRBJ1-1, is as follows: NAGVMQNPRHLVRRRGQEARLRCSPMKGHSHVYWYRQLPEEGLKFMVYLQKENIIDESGMPKERFSAEFPKEGPSILRIQQVVRGDSAAYFCASSPPNRLNTEAFFGQGTRLTVV.

This chain uses TRBV4-3 with TRBJ1-2, with D possibly TRBD1 on 6 matching bases. CDR1 and CDR2 from the germline V gene are LGHNA and YSLEER. Trimming pared 0 bases from V and 8 bases from J, leaving 13 bases between. The CDR3 length is 14 residues. As DNA, the CDR3 is TGCGCCAGCAGCCAAGAAGCCAGGGGAAGGGGCTACACCTTC. Translated: CASSQEARGRGYTF.

This clone was detected a few times. The V gene is TRBV16, the J gene TRBJ1-1, with D possibly TRBD1 on 5 matching bases. CDR3 size: 14 residues. The V and J ends lost 4 bases and 3 bases respectively, with 12 bases between them. The germline gives CDR1 KGHSY, CDR2 FQNENV. The CDR3 coding sequence is TGTGCCAGCAGCCCCAGGGCTGCGGACACTGAAGCTTTCTTT. This gives the protein CASSPRAADTEAFF.

This chain joins TRBV19 and TRBJ2-2, with 10 bases aligning to TRBD1. Trimming at V came to 4 bases and at J to 6 bases, leaving 8 bases not matched to a gene. Germline V lookup: CDR1 LNHDA, CDR2 SQIVND (reference sequence). This CDR3 is 16 amino acids long. This chain's CDR3 is CASSTPGQGLAGELFF. The CDR3, as DNA: TGTGCCAGTAGTACTCCGGGACAGGGGTTGGCCGGGGAGCTGTTTTTT.

The sample holds one count of this clone. This chain links TRBV3-1 (or the pseudogene TRBV3-2) with TRBJ2-7, with TRBD2 matching 8 bases. Losses at the gene ends were 5 bases for V and 6 bases for J; bases not matched to a gene: 12. This CDR3 contains 15 residues. Germline V gives CDR1 LGHDT, CDR2 YNNKEL (reference sequence). The CDR3 region has the DNA TGTGCCAGCAGCACCCCCGGGACTAGACGGTCCGAGCAGTACTTC. Protein sequence: CASSTPGTRRSEQYF.

This clone has just one count. CDR3 amino acids: CATSDSYVPPNTGELFF. The CDR3 region has the DNA TGTGCCACCAGTGATTCTTACGTCCCTCCCAACACCGGGGAGCTGTTTTTT. The genes are TRBV24-1 and TRBJ2-2; D is undetermined. The CDR3 has 17 residues. In germline, CDR1 is KGHDR, CDR2 SFDVKD. V lost 2 bases, J lost 2 bases, and 14 bases lay in between.